This is a list of T cell receptor beta chains from one sample in a study of PD-L1 blockade in urothelial cancer. Repertoires were generated with immunoSEQ multiplex PCR, while TCRdb's copy carries only in-frame clones and drops some. Of under 95,000 clones detected, 85% appear once; the ten largest clones hold approximately 15%. Sequencing was performed on PBMCs, taken around atezolizumab (anti-PD-L1) treatment. The receptors were sampled from a man aged 60 to 75 with urothelial cancer. Both conserved end residues are part of each CDR3. A D gene is named only where the DNA matches it firmly. A clone size is listed for some rows: how often the clone was seen (once, few, many), or a class if it is expanded.

TRBV4-2	-	TRBJ1-3	TRBD1	TGTGCCAGCAGCCTCTCGGGACAGGGGGGATCAGGAAACACCATATATTTT	CASSLSGQGGSGNTIYF
TRBV7-9	-	TRBJ1-1	-	TGTGCCAGCAGCAAAAACAGGGAAGCTGAAGCTTTCTTT	CASSKNREAEAFF
TRBV19	-	TRBJ2-2	-	TGTGCCAGTAGTTCCAACACAGGCAAGGGCACCGGGGAGCTGTTTTTT	CASSSNTGKGTGELFF
TRBV5-1	-	TRBJ2-3	-	TGCGCCAGCAGCTTGGCCGTTCGAGGGATTGATACGCAGTATTTT	CASSLAVRGIDTQYF
TRBV7-8	once	TRBJ1-5	TRBD1	TGTGCCAGCAGCGATAGCATTGACAGGGGGGGCAATCAGCCCCAGCATTTT	CASSDSIDRGGNQPQHF
TRBV15	once	TRBJ1-1	TRBD1	TGTGCCACCAGCAGCCGACAGGGGGGATTGGCTTTCTTT	CATSSRQGGLAFF
TRBV30	once	TRBJ2-2	TRBD1	TGTGCCTGGAGTCAATTGGGACAGGGTCAGCGGGAGCTGTTTTTT	CAWSQLGQGQRELFF
TRBV25-1	-	TRBJ2-5	-	TGTGCCAGCAGTCGACAGGCTCAAGAGACCCAGTACTTC	CASSRQAQETQYF
TRBV7-2	-	TRBJ1-5	-	TGTGCCAGCAGCTCAGACAGATTGAGCAATCAGCCCCAGCATTTT	CASSSDRLSNQPQHF
TRBV4-2	-	TRBJ2-4	TRBD2	TGTGCCAGCAGCCAATCGACTAGCTCGTACATTCAGTACTTC	CASSQSTSSYIQYF
TRBV11-3	-	TRBJ2-1	TRBD1	TGTGCCAGCAGCTTAGGGGGGACAGGGGGCGGTTCGGGGGTGAAGTTCTTC	CASSLGGTGGGSGVKFF
TRBV7-9	-	TRBJ2-7	TRBD1	TGTGCCAGCAGCTTAGCTGGACAGGGGACGTTCGAGCAGTACTTC	CASSLAGQGTFEQYF
TRBV28	few	TRBJ1-5	TRBD1	TGTGCCAGCACAGTGGACAGGGTAGGGAATCAGCCCCAGCATTTT	CASTVDRVGNQPQHF
TRBV21-1	-	TRBJ1-4	-	TGTGCCAGCAGCAACCAGACAGGGACAACTAATGAAAAACTGTTTTTT	CASSNQTGTTNEKLFF
TRBV2	-	TRBJ2-7	-	TGTGCCAGCAGTGCAGTAAGGGGCTACGAGCAGTACTTC	CASSAVRGYEQYF
TRBV19	few	TRBJ1-6	-	TGTGCCAGTAGGAAGGAGAATTCACCCCTCCACTTT	CASRKENSPLHF
TRBV2	-	TRBJ1-2	TRBD1	TGTGCCAGCAGTGATGACAGGGTGTCTGGCTACACCTTC	CASSDDRVSGYTF
TRBV27	-	TRBJ2-3	TRBD2	TGTGCCAGCAGTTTAGAAGCGGGAGGGTTTACAGATACGCAGTATTTT	CASSLEAGGFTDTQYF
TRBV4-1	-	TRBJ2-7	TRBD2	TGCGCCAGCAGCCAAGCCCCAAGACTAGCTGGTCGCGAGCAGTACTTC	CASSQAPRLAGREQYF